What follows are 25 T cell receptor beta chains derived from one specimen sequenced in a study of T cell repertoires in cytomegalovirus infection. TCRdb re-called the reads through MiXCR, storing one row per CDR3 protein. In the table there are more than 200,000 distinct CDR3 sequences, approximately 8.3% of which are singletons. What was sequenced was PBMCs. All receptors come from a human donor in good health (CMV status not recorded). Some clones in this sample may be carry-over from other donors' samples.

This clonotype was detected ten times or more. The V gene is TRBV12-3 or TRBV12-4, the J gene TRBJ1-5; perhaps TRBD1 as D (5 bases). Trimming stripped 5 bases from V and 1 base from J, with 9 bases between. The CDR3 contains 14 residues. The CDR3 protein is CASSTTVSNQPQHF. CDR3 in DNA: TGTGCCAGCAGTACGACAGTGAGCAATCAGCCCCAGCATTTT.

The V call is TRBV20-1, the J call TRBJ2-1; the D gene is possibly TRBD2 (6 bases). The CDR3 loop spans 13 amino acids. CDR1 is DFQATT, CDR2 SNEGSKA, per germline (reference sequence). Between the trimmed V and J ends, which lost 6 bases and 1 base, there was a span of 10 bases. CDR3 amino acids: CSATGTSYNEQFF. Here the CDR3 DNA reads TGCAGTGCCACCGGGACTTCCTACAATGAGCAGTTCTTC.

In this sample, this clonotype turned up many times. The chain couples TRBV7-8 to TRBJ2-3, with D uncertain. Germline values: CDR1 SGHVS, CDR2 FQNEAQ. Trimming removed 0 bases from V and 1 base from J, with 14 bases in between. This CDR3 has 17 residues. The CDR3 sequence: CASSLALGSVGTDTQYF. In DNA, the CDR3 is TGTGCCAGCAGCTTAGCGCTGGGGTCAGTCGGCACAGATACGCAGTATTTT. Full variable domain (outside the CDR3, taken from reference TRBV7-8 and TRBJ2-3): GAGVSQSPRYKVAKRGQDVALRCDPISGHVSLFWYQQALGQGPEFLTYFQNEAQLDKSGLPSDRFFAERPEGSVSTLKIQRTQQEDSAVYLCASSLALGSVGTDTQYFGPGTRLTVL.

V gene TRBV20-1 combines with J gene TRBJ2-5; the D is unclear. With 3 bases removed from V and 5 bases from J, the gap between germline ends came to 16 bases. Germline V gene lookup returns CDR1 DFQATT and CDR2 SNEGSKA (reference sequence). This CDR3 comprises 14 residues. DNA for the CDR3: TGCAGTGCTAGTATAGGGTCTCTTGGGGAGACCCAGTACTTC. Encoded protein: CSASIGSLGETQYF.

DNA of the CDR3: TGCGCCAGCAGTCCGGATCGGCAGGAGGATCAGCCCCAGCATTTT. It is translated as CASSPDRQEDQPQHF. V is TRBV4-3 and J is TRBJ1-5; D unclear. Germline loops: CDR1 LGHNA, CDR2 YSLEER. V was trimmed by 6 bases and J by 5 bases, leaving 17 bases between them. The CDR3 length is 15 residues.

This clonotype was recorded many times. The chain has TRBV11-2 and TRBJ1-4; TRBD1 might be the D (5 bases). Trimming left V 4 bases short and J 0 bases short, with 6 bases between. Germline lookup yields CDR1 SGHAT and CDR2 FQNNGV. This CDR3 is built from 14 residues. CDR3 region: CASSSGATNEKLFF. The CDR3 DNA sequence: TGTGCCAGCAGCTCGGGGGCAACTAATGAAAAACTGTTTTTT.

This clonotype showed up many times. The chain couples TRBV7-2 to TRBJ2-5, with 8 bases matching TRBD2. Germline V gene sequence: CDR1 SGHTA, CDR2 FQGNSA. Trimming removed 1 base from V and 1 base from J; junction bases left unmatched: 2. The CDR3 consists of 15 residues. CDR3: CASSLVLAVQETQYF. CDR3 DNA: TGTGCCAGCAGCTTAGTACTAGCGGTCCAAGAGACCCAGTACTTC.

This rearrangement joins TRBV5-1 to TRBJ2-1; weak D call: TRBD2 (6 bases). The CDR3 contains 15 residues. V lost 4 bases to trimming and J lost 5 bases, with 16 bases between them. The germline CDR1 and CDR2 sequences are SGHRS and YFSETQ. The CDR3, as DNA: TGCGCCAGCAGCCTCGCGGGACTGGTTAACAATGAGCAGTTCTTC. Its protein product is CASSLAGLVNNEQFF.

The chain links TRBV18 to TRBJ2-7; perhaps TRBD1 as D (5 bases). Germline V gene sequence: CDR1 KGHSH, CDR2 LQKENI. This CDR3 comprises 15 residues. Trimming shortened V by 3 bases and J by 2 bases, and 14 bases separated the two germline ends. CDR3 amino acids: CASSPRPDIPYEQYF. In DNA, the CDR3 is TGTGCCAGCTCACCTCGACCGGACATCCCCTACGAGCAGTACTTC.

Ten or more counts support this clonotype. The chain is built from TRBV7-2 and TRBJ1-1, with no clear D. The ends were cut back, 5 bases at V and 1 base at J, with 17 bases in the middle. CDR3 length equals 16 residues. Germline V gives CDR1 SGHTA, CDR2 FQGNSA. Here the CDR3 DNA reads TGTGCCAGCAGCCACCGCGGGCAGGCGCCGAACACTGAAGCTTTCTTT. Its translation is CASSHRGQAPNTEAFF.

This clonotype was seen repeatedly, ten times or more. CDR3 bases: TGTGCCAGCAGCTTCGACAGGACGAACTATGGCTACACCTTC. Translation gives CASSFDRTNYGYTF. The chain recombines TRBV13 with TRBJ1-2; possible D gene TRBD1, 6 bases. The CDR3 has 14 residues. Trimming cost V 3 bases and J 2 bases, with 10 bases left between them. Looked up from germline, CDR1 is PRHDT and CDR2 is FYEKMQ (reference sequence).

The rearrangement links TRBV7-2 to TRBJ2-7; perhaps TRBD1 as D (6 bases). Deletions cut 3 bases from V and 3 bases from J, with 9 bases between. Germline V CDR1 and CDR2: SGHTA, FQGNSA. The CDR3 is made up of 13 amino acids. The CDR3 here is CASSFRDNYEQYF. The CDR3 DNA reads TGTGCCAGCAGCTTCCGGGACAACTACGAGCAGTACTTC.

This sequence joins TRBV6-1 and TRBJ2-3; 9 bases agree with TRBD2. The germline CDR1 and CDR2 sequences are MNHNS and SASEGT. The length of the CDR3 is 17 residues. V lost 8 bases and J lost 5; bases outside the gene matches: 17. The CDR3 coding sequence is TGTGCCAGCCTTCGGTTAAGCCTTAGCGGGGGAAGAGATACGCAGTATTTT. It specifies CASLRLSLSGGRDTQYF.

This clonotype appeared many times. The chain links TRBV27 to TRBJ2-1, with TRBD2 identical over 8 bases. Germline CDR1 and CDR2: MNHEY and SMNVEV (reference sequence). The CDR3 consists of 18 residues. The ends lost 6 bases at V and 3 bases at J; junction bases unmatched: 16. The CDR3 sequence is CASSPPGLVGNDYNEQFF. Written as DNA, the CDR3 is TGTGCCAGCAGCCCTCCGGGACTAGTGGGGAACGACTACAATGAGCAGTTCTTC.

This clonotype appeared many times. This chain connects TRBV7-8 to TRBJ1-1, with D perhaps matching TRBD1 (5 bases). CDR3 length equals 14 residues. Trimming took 4 bases from V and 4 from J, leaving 13 bases between them. Germline V gives CDR1 SGHVS, CDR2 FQNEAQ. As DNA, the CDR3 is TGTGCCAGCAGCTATAGGGGAGTGGGCACTGAAGCTTTCTTT. Its protein product is CASSYRGVGTEAFF.

This clonotype has at least ten counts. V usage is TRBV7-2 and J usage is TRBJ1-2; maybe TRBD1 (6 bases). The germline V gene encodes CDR1 SGHTA and CDR2 FQGNSA. The CDR3 is 16 amino acids. V was pared by 6 bases and J by 7 bases, with 24 bases between. In DNA form, the CDR3 reads TGTGCCAGCAGTCGAACTTCCGGTGGGGGGCGGGTTGGCTACACCTTC. Its protein is CASSRTSGGGRVGYTF.

This clonotype was observed many times. This chain links TRBV12-3 or TRBV12-4 with TRBJ2-3, with TRBD2 as a possible D gene (7 bases). V was clipped by 5 bases and J by 7 bases, with 16 bases between them. CDR3 length: 14 residues. The CDR3 here is CASSQGRDRNTQYF. CDR3 sequence (DNA): TGTGCCAGCAGTCAGGGGAGGGATCGGAATACGCAGTATTTT.

The sample holds many counts of this clonotype. The chain recombines TRBV12-3 or TRBV12-4 with TRBJ1-2; 8 bases match TRBD1. The V segment lost 5 bases and the J segment 5 bases; nucleotides outside the gene matches: 7. The CDR3 has 14 residues. The CDR3 is CASSTQGAAYGYTF. The DNA for the CDR3 is TGTGCCAGCAGTACTCAGGGGGCCGCTTATGGCTACACCTTC.

In this sample, this clonotype turned up many times. The CDR3 spells CASRSGTSYNSPLHF. The CDR3, as DNA: TGTGCCAGCAGGTCCGGGACAAGTTATAATTCACCCCTCCACTTT. The rearrangement uses TRBV12-3 or TRBV12-4 and TRBJ1-6, with D perhaps matching TRBD1 (6 bases). This CDR3 is 15 amino acids long. The V end lost 6 bases, the J end lost 4 bases, and 13 bases lay between the germline ends.

At least ten counts were recorded for this clonotype. The chain is built from TRBV11-3 and TRBJ1-2, with D uncertain. Germline CDR1 reads SGHNT; CDR2 reads YENEEA. This CDR3 comprises 12 residues. The V end lost 7 bases, the J end lost 5 bases, and 11 bases lay between the germline ends. The CDR3 region has the DNA TGTGCCAGCAACCAACGAGGGTATGGCTACACCTTC. This sequence encodes CASNQRGYGYTF.

This clonotype is termed medium-sized. The CDR3 protein is CASSDGLAGPNEQFF. CDR3 bases: TGTGCCAGCAGTGACGGGCTAGCGGGACCCAATGAGCAGTTCTTC. The chain employs TRBV6-4 and TRBJ2-1, with 9 bases that match TRBD2. With V trimmed by 2 bases and J by 6 bases, 5 bases remained unmatched. Germline CDR1 and CDR2: MRHNA and SNTAGT. The CDR3 is 15 residues long.

This clonotype has a handful of counts. The genes are TRBV7-6 and TRBJ1-4; 7 nucleotides line up with TRBD1. V gave up 1 base and J gave up 8 bases; unmatched junction bases: 7. This CDR3 is 15 amino acids long. The germline V gene has CDR1 SGHVS and CDR2 FNYEAQ. The CDR3 protein is CASSLEGAGREKLFF. CDR3 nucleotide sequence: TGTGCCAGCAGCTTAGAGGGGGCAGGGCGCGAAAAACTGTTTTTT.

Many counts were recorded for this clonotype. The gene calls are TRBV15 and TRBJ1-2; D ambiguous. Germline loops: CDR1 LNHNV, CDR2 YYDKDF (reference sequence). The CDR3 spans 15 residues. The ends were cut back, 0 bases at V and 4 bases at J, with 12 bases in the middle. The CDR3 spells CATSRDHTTGYGYTF. The CDR3 nucleotides read TGTGCCACCAGCAGAGATCATACAACCGGCTATGGCTACACCTTC.

This clonotype was seen ten or more times. The chain is built from TRBV7-6 and TRBJ2-2, with no clear D. The germline V and J ends were trimmed by 5 bases and 0 bases, with 4 bases remaining between them. The CDR3 is made up of 13 amino acids. Germline V gives CDR1 SGHVS, CDR2 FNYEAQ. DNA for the CDR3: TGTGCCAGCAGCAAAGCGAACACCGGGGAGCTGTTTTTT. It translates to CASSKANTGELFF. Looking up the rest from reference TRBV7-6 and TRBJ2-2 gives the full variable domain: GAGVSQSPRYKVTKRGQDVALRCDPISGHVSLYWYRQALGQGPEFLTYFNYEAQQDKSGLPNDRFSAERPEGSISTLTIQRTEQRDSAMYRCASSKANTGELFFGEGSRLTVL.

This clonotype was found a few times. One junction end disagrees with the germline gene, perhaps due to a read error. V and J are TRBV20-1 and TRBJ2-6; 8 bases are shared with TRBD1. Germline V gene data show CDR1 as DFQATT and CDR2 as SNEGSKA (reference sequence). This CDR3 has 14 amino acids. The CDR3 loop is CSARGSQGVNVLTF. CDR3 sequence (DNA): TGCAGTGCCCGGGGTTCACAGGGGGTCAACGTCCTGACTTTC.